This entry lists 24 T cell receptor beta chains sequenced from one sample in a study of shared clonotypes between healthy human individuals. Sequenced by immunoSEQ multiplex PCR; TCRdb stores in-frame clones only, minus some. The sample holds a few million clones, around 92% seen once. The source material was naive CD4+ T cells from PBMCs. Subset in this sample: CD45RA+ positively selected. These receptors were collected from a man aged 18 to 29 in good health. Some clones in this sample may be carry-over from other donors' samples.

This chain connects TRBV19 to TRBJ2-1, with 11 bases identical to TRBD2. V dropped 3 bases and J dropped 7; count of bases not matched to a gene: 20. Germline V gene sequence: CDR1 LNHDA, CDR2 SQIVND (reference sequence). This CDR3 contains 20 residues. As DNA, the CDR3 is TGTGCCAGTAGTATGGGTCCCGGGACTAGCGGATGGGACCGGGGAAATGAGCAGTTCTTC. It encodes CASSMGPGTSGWDRGNEQFF.

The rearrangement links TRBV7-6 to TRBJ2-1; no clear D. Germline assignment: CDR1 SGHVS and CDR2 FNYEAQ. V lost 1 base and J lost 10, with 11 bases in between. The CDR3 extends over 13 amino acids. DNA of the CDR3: TGTGCCAGCAGCTTAGGTCCGTCCCGGGAGCAGTTCTTC. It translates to CASSLGPSREQFF.

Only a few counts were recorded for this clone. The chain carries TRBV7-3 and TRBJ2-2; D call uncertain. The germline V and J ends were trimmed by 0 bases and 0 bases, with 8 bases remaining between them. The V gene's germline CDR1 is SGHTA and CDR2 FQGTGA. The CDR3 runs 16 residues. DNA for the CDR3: TGTGCCAGCAGCTTAACGAAGGTAGCGAACACCGGGGAGCTGTTTTTT. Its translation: CASSLTKVANTGELFF.

CDR3 in DNA: TGTGCCAGCAGCTTGGGAGGGGCCATCAATCAGCCCCAGCATTTT. Its translation: CASSLGGAINQPQHF. The V gene is TRBV5-4, the J gene TRBJ1-5; D is possibly TRBD1 (5 bases). The CDR3 has 15 residues. Germline CDR1 and CDR2: SGHNT and YYREEE (reference sequence). V was pared by 0 bases and J by 3 bases, with 10 bases between.

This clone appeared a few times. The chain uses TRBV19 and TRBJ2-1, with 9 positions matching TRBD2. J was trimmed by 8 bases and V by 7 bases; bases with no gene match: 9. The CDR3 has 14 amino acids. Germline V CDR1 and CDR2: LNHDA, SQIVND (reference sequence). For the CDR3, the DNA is TGTGCCAGTAAACGGGTAGCGGGAGCGTATGAGCAGTTCTTC. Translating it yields CASKRVAGAYEQFF.

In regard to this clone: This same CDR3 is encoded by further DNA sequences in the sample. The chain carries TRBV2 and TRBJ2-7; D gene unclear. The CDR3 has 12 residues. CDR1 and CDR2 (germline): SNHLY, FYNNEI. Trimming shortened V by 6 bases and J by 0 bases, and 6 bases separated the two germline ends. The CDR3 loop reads CASRSDSYEQYF. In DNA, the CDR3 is TGTGCCAGCAGGTCAGACTCCTACGAGCAGTACTTC.

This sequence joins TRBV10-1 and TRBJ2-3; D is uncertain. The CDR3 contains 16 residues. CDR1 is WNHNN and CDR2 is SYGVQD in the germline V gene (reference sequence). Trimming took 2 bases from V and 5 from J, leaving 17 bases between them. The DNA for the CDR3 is TGCGCCAGCAGTGAGGGGCAGCCGGGTTCTCAAGATACGCAGTATTTT. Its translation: CASSEGQPGSQDTQYF.

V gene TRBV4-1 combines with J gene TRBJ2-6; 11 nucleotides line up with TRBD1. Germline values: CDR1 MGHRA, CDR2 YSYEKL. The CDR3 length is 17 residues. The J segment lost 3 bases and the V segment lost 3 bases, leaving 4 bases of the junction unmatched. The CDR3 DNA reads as TGCGCCAGCAGCCATGGACAGGGGGCGCTTGGGGCCAACGTCCTGACTTTC. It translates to CASSHGQGALGANVLTF.

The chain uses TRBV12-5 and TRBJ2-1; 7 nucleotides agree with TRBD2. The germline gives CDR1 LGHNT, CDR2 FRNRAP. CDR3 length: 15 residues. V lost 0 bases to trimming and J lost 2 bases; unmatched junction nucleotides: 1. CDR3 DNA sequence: TGTGCTAGTGGTTTGGTACGGGGGGCCTACAATGAGCAGTTCTTC. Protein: CASGLVRGAYNEQFF.

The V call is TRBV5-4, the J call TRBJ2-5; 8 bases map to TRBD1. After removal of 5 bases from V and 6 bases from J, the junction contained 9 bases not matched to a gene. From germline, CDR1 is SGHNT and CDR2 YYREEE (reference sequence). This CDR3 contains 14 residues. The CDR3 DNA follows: TGTGCCAGCAGTACCAGGACAGGGAACAAGACCCAGTACTTC. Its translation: CASSTRTGNKTQYF. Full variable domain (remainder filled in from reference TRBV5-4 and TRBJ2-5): ETGVTQSPTHLIKTRGQQVTLRCSSQSGHNTVSWYQQALGQGPQFIFQYYREEENGRGNFPPRFSGLQFPNYSSELNVNALELDDSALYLCASSTRTGNKTQYFGPGTRLLVL.

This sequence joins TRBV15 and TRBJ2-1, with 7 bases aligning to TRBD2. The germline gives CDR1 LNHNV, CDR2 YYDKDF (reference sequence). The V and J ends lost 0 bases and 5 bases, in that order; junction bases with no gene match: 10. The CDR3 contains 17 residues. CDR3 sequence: CATSRDLVGEGNNEQFF. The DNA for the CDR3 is TGTGCCACCAGCAGAGATCTAGTGGGGGAGGGTAACAATGAGCAGTTCTTC.

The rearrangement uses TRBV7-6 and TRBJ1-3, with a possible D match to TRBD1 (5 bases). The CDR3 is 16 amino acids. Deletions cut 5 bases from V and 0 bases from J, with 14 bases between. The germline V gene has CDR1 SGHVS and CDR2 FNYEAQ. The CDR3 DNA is TGTGCCAGCAGCCCATGGGGCGGTGGCTCTGGAAACACCATATATTTT. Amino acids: CASSPWGGGSGNTIYF.

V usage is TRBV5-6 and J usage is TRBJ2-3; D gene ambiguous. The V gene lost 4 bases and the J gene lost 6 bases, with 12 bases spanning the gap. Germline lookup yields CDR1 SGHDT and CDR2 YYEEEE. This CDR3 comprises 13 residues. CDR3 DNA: TGTGCCAGCAGCACAACGGGCCGGGATACGCAGTATTTT. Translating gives CASSTTGRDTQYF.

DNA of the CDR3: TGTGCCAGCAGCCCATGGGACCGGAGCTCCTACAATGAGCAGTTCTTC. Translation gives CASSPWDRSSYNEQFF. The V call is TRBV7-3, the J call TRBJ2-1; D could derive from TRBD1 or TRBD2 (5 bases each). This CDR3 is 16 amino acids long. Germline CDR1 SGHTA, CDR2 FQGTGA. Trimming left V 5 bases short and J 0 bases short, with 14 bases between.

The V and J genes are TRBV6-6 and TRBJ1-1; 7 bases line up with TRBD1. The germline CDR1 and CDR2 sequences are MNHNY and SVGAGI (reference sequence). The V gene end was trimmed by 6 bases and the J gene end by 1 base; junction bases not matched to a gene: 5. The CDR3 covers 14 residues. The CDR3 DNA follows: TGTGCCAGCAGCCCTAGGACAGGGAACACTGAAGCTTTCTTT. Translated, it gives CASSPRTGNTEAFF.

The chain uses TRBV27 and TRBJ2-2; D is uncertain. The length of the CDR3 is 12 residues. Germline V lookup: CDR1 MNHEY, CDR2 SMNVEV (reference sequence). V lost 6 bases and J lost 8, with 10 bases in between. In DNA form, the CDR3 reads TGTGCCAGCAGGCAAAGAACTGGGGAGCTGTTTTTT. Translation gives CASRQRTGELFF.

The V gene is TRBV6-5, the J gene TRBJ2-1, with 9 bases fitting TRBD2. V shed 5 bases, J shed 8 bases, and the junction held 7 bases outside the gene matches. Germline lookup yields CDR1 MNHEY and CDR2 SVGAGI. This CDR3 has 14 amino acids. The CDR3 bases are TGTGCCAGCAGTGGTAGCGGGAGTGTCTATGAGCAGTTCTTC. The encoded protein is CASSGSGSVYEQFF.

CDR3 DNA: TGTGCCAGCAGCCGACGCAGGGCGGGAGGGTACACCGGGGAGCTGTTTTTT. It specifies CASSRRRAGGYTGELFF. The chain joins TRBV7-9 to TRBJ2-2, with 9 bases that match TRBD2. The length of the CDR3 is 17 residues. Germline V CDR1 and CDR2: SEHNR, FQNEAQ (reference sequence). V was clipped by 5 bases and J by 3 bases; unmatched bases: 10.

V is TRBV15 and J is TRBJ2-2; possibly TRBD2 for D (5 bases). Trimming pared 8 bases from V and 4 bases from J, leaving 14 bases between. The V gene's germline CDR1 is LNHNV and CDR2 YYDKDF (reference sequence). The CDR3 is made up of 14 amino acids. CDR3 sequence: CATGRDRGTGELFF. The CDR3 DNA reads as TGTGCCACCGGGAGAGACCGAGGCACCGGGGAGCTGTTTTTT.

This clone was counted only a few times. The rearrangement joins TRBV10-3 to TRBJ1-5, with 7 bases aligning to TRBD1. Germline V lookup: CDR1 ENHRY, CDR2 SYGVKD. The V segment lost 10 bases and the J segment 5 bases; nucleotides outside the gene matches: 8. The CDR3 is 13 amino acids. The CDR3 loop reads CATAGQNDQPQHF. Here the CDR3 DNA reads TGTGCCACAGCGGGACAGAACGATCAGCCCCAGCATTTT.

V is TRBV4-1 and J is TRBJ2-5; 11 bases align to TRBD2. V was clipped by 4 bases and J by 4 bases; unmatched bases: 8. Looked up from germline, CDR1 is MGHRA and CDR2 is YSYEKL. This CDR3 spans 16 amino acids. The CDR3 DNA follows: TGCGCCAGCAGCCGAGGACTAGCGGGTGGAAGAGAGACCCAGTACTTC. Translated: CASSRGLAGGRETQYF.

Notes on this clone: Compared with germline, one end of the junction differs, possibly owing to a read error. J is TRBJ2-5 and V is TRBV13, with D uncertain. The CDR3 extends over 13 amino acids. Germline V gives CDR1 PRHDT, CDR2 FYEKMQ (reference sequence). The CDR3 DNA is TGTGCCAGCAGCCTAGGAATGGGAGAGACCCAGTACTTC. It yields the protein CASSLGMGETQYF.

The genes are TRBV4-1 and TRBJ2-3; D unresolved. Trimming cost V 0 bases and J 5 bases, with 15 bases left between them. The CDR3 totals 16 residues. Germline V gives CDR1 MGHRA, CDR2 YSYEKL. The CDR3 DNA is TGCGCCAGCAGCCAAGAGACCTCGGCTGGCGGAGATACGCAGTATTTT. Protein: CASSQETSAGGDTQYF.

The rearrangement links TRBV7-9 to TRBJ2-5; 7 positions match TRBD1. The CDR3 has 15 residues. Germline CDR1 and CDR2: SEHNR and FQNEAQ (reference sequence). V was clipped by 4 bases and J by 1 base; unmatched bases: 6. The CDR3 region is CASSSTTGFQETQYF. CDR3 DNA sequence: TGTGCCAGCAGCTCCACGACAGGGTTCCAAGAGACCCAGTACTTC. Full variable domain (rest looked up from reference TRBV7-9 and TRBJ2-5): DTGVSQNPRHKITKRGQNVTFRCDPISEHNRLYWYRQTLGQGPEFLTYFQNEAQLEKSRLLSDRFSAERPKGSFSTLEIQRTEQGDSAMYLCASSSTTGFQETQYFGPGTRLLVL.